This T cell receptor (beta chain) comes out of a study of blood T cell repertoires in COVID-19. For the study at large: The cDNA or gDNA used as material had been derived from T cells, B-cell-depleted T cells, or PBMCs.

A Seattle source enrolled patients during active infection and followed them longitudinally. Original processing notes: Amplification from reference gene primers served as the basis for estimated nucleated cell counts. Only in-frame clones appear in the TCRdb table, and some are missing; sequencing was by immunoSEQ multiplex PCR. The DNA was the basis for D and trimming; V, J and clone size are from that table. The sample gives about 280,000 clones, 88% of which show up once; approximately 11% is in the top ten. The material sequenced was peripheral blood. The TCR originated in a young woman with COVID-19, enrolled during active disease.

Written as DNA, the CDR3 is TGTGCCAGCAGTTTTGGCCGAAACACCGGGGAGCTGTTTTTT. As protein: CASSFGRNTGELFF. The genes are TRBV6-5 and TRBJ2-2, with D hard to call. CDR1 is MNHEY, CDR2 SVGAGI, per germline. V was shortened by 4 bases and J by 2 bases, with 8 bases between the two germline ends. The CDR3 totals 14 residues.